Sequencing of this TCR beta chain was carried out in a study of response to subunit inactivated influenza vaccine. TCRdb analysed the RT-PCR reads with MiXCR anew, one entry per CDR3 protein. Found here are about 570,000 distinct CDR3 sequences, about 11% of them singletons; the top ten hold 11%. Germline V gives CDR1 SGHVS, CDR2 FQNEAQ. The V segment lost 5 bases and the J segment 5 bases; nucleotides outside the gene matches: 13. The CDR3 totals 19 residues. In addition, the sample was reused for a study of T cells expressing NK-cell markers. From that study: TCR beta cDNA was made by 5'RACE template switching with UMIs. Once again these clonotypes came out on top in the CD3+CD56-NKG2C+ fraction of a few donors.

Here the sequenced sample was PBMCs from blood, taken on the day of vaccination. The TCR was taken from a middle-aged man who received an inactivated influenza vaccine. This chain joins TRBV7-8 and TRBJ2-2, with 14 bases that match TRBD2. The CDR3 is CASSQKTTSGRAGTGELFF. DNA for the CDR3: TGTGCCAGCAGCCAAAAAACGACTAGCGGGAGGGCAGGAACCGGGGAGCTGTTTTTT.